These 15 T cell receptor beta chains share one sample of origin, sequenced in a study of radiotherapy plus CTLA-4 blockade in lung cancer. Generated by immunoSEQ multiplex PCR, the TCRdb table keeps only in-frame clones and is missing some. The sample shows 85,000 to 95,000 clones, roughly 80% of them seen only once. The source material was peripheral blood, sampled from a patient treated with radiotherapy plus ipilimumab. These receptors were collected from a human donor with non-small cell lung cancer that progressed on radiotherapy plus ipilimumab.

In nucleotides, the CDR3 is TGTGCCAGCAGTTCAACCTCTGGAAACACCATATATTTT. Its translation is CASSSTSGNTIYF. V gene TRBV27 combines with J gene TRBJ1-3; no firm D call. V lost 4 bases and J 0 bases, leaving 4 bases between the germline ends. Germline values: CDR1 MNHEY, CDR2 SMNVEV (reference sequence). CDR3 length: 13 amino acids.

The gene calls are TRBV30 and TRBJ2-7; tentative D call: TRBD1 (6 bases). The CDR3 sequence is 13 residues long. Trimming removed 1 base from V and 2 bases from J, with 9 bases in between. The germline V gene has CDR1 GTSNPN and CDR2 SVGIG (reference sequence). CDR3 amino acids: CAWSGSGAYEQYF. The CDR3 DNA follows: TGTGCCTGGAGTGGCTCAGGGGCCTACGAGCAGTACTTC.

The J gene is TRBJ2-5, the V gene TRBV19, with a weak D call TRBD1 (6 bases). The CDR3 consists of 14 residues. Germline V gene sequence: CDR1 LNHDA, CDR2 SQIVND (reference sequence). Trimming took off 3 bases at V and 2 bases at J, with 10 bases between the two ends. CDR3 sequence reads: CASSIGQKQETQYF. The CDR3 nucleotides read TGTGCCAGTAGTATCGGACAGAAACAAGAGACCCAGTACTTC. Complete variable domain (other parts from reference TRBV19 and TRBJ2-5): DGGITQSPKYLFRKEGQNVTLSCEQNLNHDAMYWYRQDPGQGLRLIYYSQIVNDFQKGDIAEGYSVSREKKESFPLTVTSAQKNPTAFYLCASSIGQKQETQYFGPGTRLLVL.

The V and J genes are TRBV7-3 and TRBJ2-2, with 7 bases identical to TRBD1. Germline V gene data show CDR1 as SGHTA and CDR2 as FQGTGA. The CDR3 is 15 amino acids. V shed 2 bases, J shed 1 base, and the junction held 1 base outside the gene matches. The CDR3 region has the DNA TGTGCCAGCAGCTTACAGGGGGTGAACACCGGGGAGCTGTTTTTT. As protein: CASSLQGVNTGELFF.

This chain links TRBV28 with TRBJ1-1, with 8 bases fitting TRBD1. Per germline, CDR1 MDHEN and CDR2 SYDVKM. Unmatched junction bases numbered 17, after V lost 4 bases and J lost 1 base. CDR3 length: 19 residues. CDR3 DNA: TGTGCCAGCAGTTCGCCGGTTGCCGGACAGGGCATTAGGAACACTGAAGCTTTCTTT. Amino acid sequence: CASSSPVAGQGIRNTEAFF.

There are a few counts of this clone. The chain joins TRBV28 to TRBJ2-4; TRBD1 agrees at 8 bases. The germline V gene has CDR1 MDHEN and CDR2 SYDVKM. V shed 4 bases and J 7 bases; nucleotides not matched to a gene: 6. This CDR3 comprises 14 residues. As DNA, the CDR3 is TGTGCCAGCAGTTCCGGACAGGGTGCCAACATTCAGTACTTC. Its protein product is CASSSGQGANIQYF.

The chain has TRBV25-1 and TRBJ2-5, with 9 nucleotides matching TRBD2. V trimming: 5 bases; J trimming: 5 bases; junction bases outside the gene matches: 9. CDR3 length equals 15 residues. Germline V gives CDR1 MGHDK, CDR2 SYGVNS. CDR3 nucleotides: TGTGCCAGCAGTTCGGCGGGAGGGCCGGACGAGACCCAGTACTTC. This translates into CASSSAGGPDETQYF.

CDR3 amino acids: CASSDTGFYNEQFF. The CDR3 DNA reads TGTGCCAGCAGTGACACAGGGTTCTACAATGAGCAGTTCTTC. The V call is TRBV6-5, the J call TRBJ2-1; perhaps TRBD1 as D (6 bases). The CDR3 has 14 residues. The germline V gene encodes CDR1 MNHEY and CDR2 SVGAGI. The germline V and J ends were trimmed by 5 bases and 3 bases, with 11 bases remaining between them.

The chain has TRBV5-1 and TRBJ1-2, with unresolved D. Germline CDR1 reads SGHRS; CDR2 reads YFSETQ. V was cut by 0 bases and J by 4 bases, with 10 bases left in between. This CDR3 has 14 residues. In nucleotides, the CDR3 is TGCGCCAGCAGCTTGGAGGCAGGACCCTATGGCTACACCTTC. Translated, it gives CASSLEAGPYGYTF. Variable domain in full (rest from reference TRBV5-1 and TRBJ1-2): KAGVTQTPRYLIKTRGQQVTLSCSPISGHRSVSWYQQTPGQGLQFLFEYFSETQRNKGNFPGRFSGRQFSNSRSEMNVSTLELGDSALYLCASSLEAGPYGYTFGSGTRLTVV.

The J gene is TRBJ1-5, the V gene TRBV19; D might be TRBD1 (5 bases). The CDR3 runs 16 residues. Per the germline V gene, CDR1 is LNHDA and CDR2 is SQIVND (reference sequence). Trimming stripped 9 bases from V and 1 base from J, with 19 bases between. The CDR3 bases are TGTGCCAGCAACGATTTGGGGCTAAGGAGCAATCAGCCCCAGCATTTT. Amino acid sequence: CASNDLGLRSNQPQHF.

The chain couples TRBV27 to TRBJ1-2, with 9 bases aligning to TRBD1. This CDR3 spans 14 amino acids. CDR1 and CDR2 (germline): MNHEY, SMNVEV (reference sequence). With V trimmed by 3 bases and J by 1 base, 0 bases remained unmatched. CDR3 sequence (DNA): TGTGCCAGCAGTTTGACAGGGGGTAACTATGGCTACACCTTC. Protein: CASSLTGGNYGYTF.

This sequence joins TRBV7-3 and TRBJ2-7, with TRBD1 matching over 10 bases. The V gene end was trimmed by 4 bases and the J gene end by 4 bases; junction bases not matched to a gene: 1. This CDR3 has 13 amino acids. CDR1 is SGHTA and CDR2 is FQGTGA in the germline V gene. CDR3 nucleotide sequence: TGTGCCAGCAGCTCGGACAGGGGGTACGAGCAGTACTTC. As protein: CASSSDRGYEQYF.

The V and J genes are TRBV11-2 and TRBJ2-7; 8 positions match TRBD2. Trimming at V came to 5 bases and at J to 4 bases, leaving 4 bases not matched to a gene. The germline V gene encodes CDR1 SGHAT and CDR2 FQNNGV. This CDR3 region has 13 residues. CDR3 protein: CASSEGLVYEQYV. CDR3 bases: TGTGCCAGCAGCGAGGGACTAGTATACGAGCAGTACGTC.

The chain recombines TRBV5-4 with TRBJ2-3; 9 positions agree with TRBD2. V lost 5 bases, J lost 2 bases, and 12 bases stayed unmatched. There are 17 residues in the CDR3. From germline, CDR1 is SGHNT and CDR2 YYREEE (reference sequence). The CDR3 loop is CASSFPGGRAHTDTQYF. CDR3 sequence (DNA): TGTGCCAGCAGTTTCCCAGGCGGGAGGGCGCACACAGATACGCAGTATTTT.

V usage is TRBV28 and J usage is TRBJ1-4; D is unresolved. The V end was cut by 6 bases, the J end by 0 bases, with 11 bases between. The CDR3 is 15 residues long. CDR1 and CDR2 (germline): MDHEN, SYDVKM. In nucleotides, the CDR3 is TGTGCCAGCAGGCGGAACACCGCAACTAATGAAAAACTGTTTTTT. Translation: CASRRNTATNEKLFF.